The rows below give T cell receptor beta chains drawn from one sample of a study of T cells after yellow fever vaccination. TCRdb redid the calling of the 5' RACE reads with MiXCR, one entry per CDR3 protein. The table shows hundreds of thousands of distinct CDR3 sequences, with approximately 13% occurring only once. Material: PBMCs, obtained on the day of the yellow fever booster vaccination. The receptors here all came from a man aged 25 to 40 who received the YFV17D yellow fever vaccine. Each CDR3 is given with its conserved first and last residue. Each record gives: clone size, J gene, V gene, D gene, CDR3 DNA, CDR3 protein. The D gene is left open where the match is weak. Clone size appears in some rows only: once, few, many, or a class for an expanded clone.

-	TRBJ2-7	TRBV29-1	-	TGCAGCGTTGAAGATTCCCAGGGTCCAAGTGGGGACTACGAGCAGTACTTC	CSVEDSQGPSGDYEQYF
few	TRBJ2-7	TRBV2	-	TGTGCCAGCCGAAACAGGGACTACTCCTACGAGCAGTACTTC	CASRNRDYSYEQYF
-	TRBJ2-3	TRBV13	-	TGTGCCAGCAGCCTGGTGGGACTGACCACAGATACGCAGTATTTT	CASSLVGLTTDTQYF
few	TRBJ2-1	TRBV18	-	TGTGCCAGCTCACCACCGAGGCAGGGAAAGGACAATGAGCAGTTCTTC	CASSPPRQGKDNEQFF
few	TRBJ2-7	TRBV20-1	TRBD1	TGCAGTGCTAGCGAAAAAGAGGGACAGGCCACCCTCGAGCAGTACTTC	CSASEKEGQATLEQYF
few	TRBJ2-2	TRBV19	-	TGTGCCAGTAACCGACTAGTTTCGGCCGGGGAGCTGTTTTTT	CASNRLVSAGELFF
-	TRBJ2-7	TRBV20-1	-	TGCAGTGCTAGCGGTGACTACGAGCAGTACTTC	CSASGDYEQYF
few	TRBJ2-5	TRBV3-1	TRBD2	TGTGCCAGCAGCCCCTCCGGGACTAGCCAAGAGACCCAGTACTTC	CASSPSGTSQETQYF
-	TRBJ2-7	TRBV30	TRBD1	TGTGCCTGGGGACAGGGGTTCCGTAGGGAGCAGTACTTC	CAWGQGFRREQYF
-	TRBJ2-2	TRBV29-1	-	TGCAGCGTTGAACGGAATCGGGGTAGGGCCGGGGAGCTGTTTTTT	CSVERNRGRAGELFF
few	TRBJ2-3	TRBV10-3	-	TGTGCCATCAGCAACCAAGGGGACCGGAGCTCAGATACGCAGTATTTT	CAISNQGDRSSDTQYF
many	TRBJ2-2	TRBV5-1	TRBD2	TGCGCCAGCAGCCTGGGGACTATTAAGTTCTCCGGGGAGCTGTTTTTT	CASSLGTIKFSGELFF
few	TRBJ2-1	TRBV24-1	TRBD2	TGTGCCACCCGAAGCGGGGGCTCCTACAATGAGCAGTTCTTC	CATRSGGSYNEQFF
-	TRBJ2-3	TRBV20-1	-	TGCAGTGCTAGAGGTCGTGGGGGTAACACAGATACGCAGTATTTT	CSARGRGGNTDTQYF
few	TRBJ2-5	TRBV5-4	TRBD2	TGTGCCAGCAGCTTCGGGACTAGCGGGGGGGAGACCCAGTACTTC	CASSFGTSGGETQYF
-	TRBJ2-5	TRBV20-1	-	TGCAGTGCTAGAGACGCGGCGGGGACCCAGTACTTC	CSARDAAGTQYF
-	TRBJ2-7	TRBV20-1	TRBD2	TGCAGTGCTAGTTCCAGCGGGAACCCTTACGAGCAGTACTTC	CSASSSGNPYEQYF
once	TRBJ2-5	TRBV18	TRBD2	TGTGCCAGCTCACCACAAGCGGGAGACGTAGAGACCCAGTACTTC	CASSPQAGDVETQYF
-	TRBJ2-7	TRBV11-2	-	TGTGCCAGCAGCCCCGGTCCCCACGGGACCTACGAGCAGTACTTC	CASSPGPHGTYEQYF
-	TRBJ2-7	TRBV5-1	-	TGCGCCAGCAGCTTGGATCTCAAAGCCTACGAGCAGTACTTC	CASSLDLKAYEQYF
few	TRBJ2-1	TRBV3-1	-	TGTGCCAGCAGCCAAGGGAGGGTGGTAGAGGTGGGCTACAATGAGCAGTTCTTC	CASSQGRVVEVGYNEQFF
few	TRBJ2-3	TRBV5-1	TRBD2	TGCGCCAGCAGCTCAGCGGGAAGCCCAGATACGCAGTATTTT	CASSSAGSPDTQYF
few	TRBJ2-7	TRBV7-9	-	TGTGCCAGCAGCTTAGGCCAGGGGTTTACCTACTCCTACGAGCAGTACTTC	CASSLGQGFTYSYEQYF
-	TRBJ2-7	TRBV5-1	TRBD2	TGCGCCAGCAGTGTCCTAGCGGAGAACGAGCAGTACTTC	CASSVLAENEQYF
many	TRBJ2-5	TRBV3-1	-	TGTGCCAGCAGCCAAGATAGGGAGACCCAGTACTTC	CASSQDRETQYF
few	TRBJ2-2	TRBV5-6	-	TGTGCCAGCAGCTTTAGGGGGTCAGACTACACCGGGGAGCTGTTTTTT	CASSFRGSDYTGELFF
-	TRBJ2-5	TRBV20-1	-	TGCAGTGCCCCCCCGGGGCCTCCCCAAGAGACCCAGTACTTC	CSAPPGPPQETQYF
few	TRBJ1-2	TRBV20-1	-	TGCAGTGCTAGTCCCCAGGATGGCTACACCTTC	CSASPQDGYTF
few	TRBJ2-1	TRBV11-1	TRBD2	TGTGCCAGCAGCTTAGCCGGGACTAGCGCTGAGCAGTTCTTC	CASSLAGTSAEQFF
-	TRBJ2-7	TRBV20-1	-	TGCAGTGCTAGCGACTACACCTACGAGCAGTACTTC	CSASDYTYEQYF
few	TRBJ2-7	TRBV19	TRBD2	TGTGCCAGTAGTATATCGGCGGGAGTATACGAGCAGTACTTC	CASSISAGVYEQYF
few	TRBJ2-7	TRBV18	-	TGTGCCAGCTCACCAAGAGAACAGGGTTACGAGCAGTACTTC	CASSPREQGYEQYF
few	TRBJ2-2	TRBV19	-	TGTGCCAGTAGAAGAGGGGACGGGGAGCTGTTTTTT	CASRRGDGELFF
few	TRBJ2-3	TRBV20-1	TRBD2	TGCAGTGCTGGGATGAGCGGGAACACAGATACGCAGTATTTT	CSAGMSGNTDTQYF
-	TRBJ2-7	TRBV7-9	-	TGTGCCAGCAGCTCAATTTCCGAGCAGTACTTC	CASSSISEQYF
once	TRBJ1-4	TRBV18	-	TGTGCCAGCTCACCACAGGGCGTATCGGATGAAAAACTGTTTTTT	CASSPQGVSDEKLFF
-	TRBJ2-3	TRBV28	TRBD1	TGTGCCAGCACAGGGTGGGGGGGACAGGGGGCAGAAGATACGCAGTATTTT	CASTGWGGQGAEDTQYF
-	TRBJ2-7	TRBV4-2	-	TGTGCCAGCAGCCCGAGGTCTGCGGACTACGAGCAGTACTTC	CASSPRSADYEQYF
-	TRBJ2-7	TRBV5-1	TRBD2	TGCGCCAGCAGCCGCTTGAGCGGGAGGGCCAGCGAGCAGTACTTC	CASSRLSGRASEQYF
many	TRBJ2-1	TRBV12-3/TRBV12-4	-	TGTGCCAGCAGTTCCAGGGGCTCCTACAATGAGCAGTTCTTC	CASSSRGSYNEQFF